This is a list of T cell receptor beta chains from one sample in a study of blood T cell repertoires in COVID-19. Data came from immunoSEQ multiplex PCR; TCRdb stores just in-frame clones and leaves some out. Counted here are over 150,000 clones, more than 75% occurring once; the ten biggest clones make up 10%. The sample consisted of peripheral blood. The receptor set was obtained from a woman in her sixties or seventies with COVID-19, enrolled during active disease. Both conserved end residues are part of each CDR3. The order of the fields is CDR3 DNA, CDR3 protein, J gene, D gene, clone size, V gene. D genes are given only for firm matches. Some rows mark clone size as missing; the rest say once, few, many or name a class of expanded clone.

CDR3 DNA: TGTGCCAGCGGGGTCTTGGACAGTCCCTATGGCTACACCTTC
CDR3 protein: CASGVLDSPYGYTF
J gene: TRBJ1-2
D gene: -
clone size: -
V gene: TRBV6-5

CDR3 DNA: TGTGCCACCCGGGGGGGCGGTTCCTACGAGCAGTACTTC
CDR3 protein: CATRGGGSYEQYF
J gene: TRBJ2-7
D gene: TRBD2
clone size: -
V gene: TRBV6-5

CDR3 DNA: TGTGCCAGCAGCTTAGGTTTTAGCCGCAATGAGCAGTTCTTC
CDR3 protein: CASSLGFSRNEQFF
J gene: TRBJ2-1
D gene: -
clone size: -
V gene: TRBV7-9

CDR3 DNA: TGTGCCAGCAGCCCCCGACAGGGTCGGACAGAAAAACTGTTTTTT
CDR3 protein: CASSPRQGRTEKLFF
J gene: TRBJ1-4
D gene: TRBD1
clone size: -
V gene: TRBV5-4

CDR3 DNA: TGTGCCAGCAGCCAAGTCCGGGACGGACAGCAGCATTTT
CDR3 protein: CASSQVRDGQQHF
J gene: TRBJ1-5
D gene: -
clone size: -
V gene: TRBV4-2

CDR3 DNA: TGTGCCAGCAGCCCCGGCGGTGGGGCGGGACAGGGGAGCACAGATACGCAGTATTTT
CDR3 protein: CASSPGGGAGQGSTDTQYF
J gene: TRBJ2-3
D gene: TRBD1
clone size: -
V gene: TRBV9

CDR3 DNA: TGCGCCAGCAGGCTGGGGCAGCAAGAGACCCAGTACTTC
CDR3 protein: CASRLGQQETQYF
J gene: TRBJ2-5
D gene: -
clone size: -
V gene: TRBV5-1

CDR3 DNA: TGCGCCAGCAGTCGACCCGTAACAAGCGGGGGTGTGGATACGCAGTATTTT
CDR3 protein: CASSRPVTSGGVDTQYF
J gene: TRBJ2-3
D gene: TRBD2
clone size: -
V gene: TRBV23-1

CDR3 DNA: TGTGCCAGCAGTTACTCAACAGGGTACACTGAAGCTTTCTTT
CDR3 protein: CASSYSTGYTEAFF
J gene: TRBJ1-1
D gene: -
clone size: -
V gene: TRBV6-5

CDR3 DNA: TGTGCCAGCAGTTCAGGGCACAATCAGCCCCAGCATTTT
CDR3 protein: CASSSGHNQPQHF
J gene: TRBJ1-5
D gene: -
clone size: -
V gene: TRBV12-3/TRBV12-4

CDR3 DNA: TGTGCCAGCAGCGGGCGCGGGGGGGCAAGAACTGAAGCTTTCTTT
CDR3 protein: CASSGRGGARTEAFF
J gene: TRBJ1-1
D gene: -
clone size: -
V gene: TRBV9

CDR3 DNA: TGTGCCAGCAGCTTAGAGCCCTATAACACCGGGGAGCTGTTTTTT
CDR3 protein: CASSLEPYNTGELFF
J gene: TRBJ2-2
D gene: -
clone size: -
V gene: TRBV7-8

CDR3 DNA: TGTGCCAGCAGCTTATCGTATACGGGGGGTAGAGAGACCCAGTACTTC
CDR3 protein: CASSLSYTGGRETQYF
J gene: TRBJ2-5
D gene: TRBD2
clone size: -
V gene: TRBV7-3

CDR3 DNA: TGTGCCAGCAGCTTGCGACTAACCGCCTCCTACGAGCAGTACTTC
CDR3 protein: CASSLRLTASYEQYF
J gene: TRBJ2-7
D gene: -
clone size: -
V gene: TRBV5-6

CDR3 DNA: TGTGCCATCAGACGAGAACGCGAAACTAACTATGGCTACACCTTC
CDR3 protein: CAIRRERETNYGYTF
J gene: TRBJ1-2
D gene: -
clone size: -
V gene: TRBV10-3

CDR3 DNA: TGTGCCAGCACAAGACAGGGGGCGTATTATGGCTACACCTTC
CDR3 protein: CASTRQGAYYGYTF
J gene: TRBJ1-2
D gene: TRBD1
clone size: -
V gene: TRBV28

CDR3 DNA: TGTGCCAGTCATGTCAGGGGCAACTATGGCTACACCTTC
CDR3 protein: CASHVRGNYGYTF
J gene: TRBJ1-2
D gene: -
clone size: -
V gene: TRBV2

CDR3 DNA: TGTGCCAGCAGCCAAGATTTAAGGTCGTACAGAACAGAAGAGACCCAGTACTTC
CDR3 protein: CASSQDLRSYRTEETQYF
J gene: TRBJ2-5
D gene: -
clone size: -
V gene: TRBV4-2

CDR3 DNA: TGTGCCAGCAGCTTGGGGGGGGATCCTAATGAAAAACTGTTTTTT
CDR3 protein: CASSLGGDPNEKLFF
J gene: TRBJ1-4
D gene: -
clone size: -
V gene: TRBV5-4

CDR3 DNA: TGTGCCAGCAGTGACCCAGGGGGAAGGGGTCATCAGCCCCAGCATTTT
CDR3 protein: CASSDPGGRGHQPQHF
J gene: TRBJ1-5
D gene: TRBD1
clone size: -
V gene: TRBV2

CDR3 DNA: TGCGCCAGCAGCTTTCCAGGGGGTCGCGAGCAGTACTTC
CDR3 protein: CASSFPGGREQYF
J gene: TRBJ2-7
D gene: TRBD1
clone size: -
V gene: TRBV5-1

CDR3 DNA: TGTGCCAGCCGACAGGGGGGATCCCCCCTCCACTTT
CDR3 protein: CASRQGGSPLHF
J gene: TRBJ1-6
D gene: TRBD1
clone size: few
V gene: TRBV6-5

CDR3 DNA: TGTGCCAGCAGTTACTCGGGCACGGCCACCTACGAGCAGTACTTC
CDR3 protein: CASSYSGTATYEQYF
J gene: TRBJ2-7
D gene: -
clone size: -
V gene: TRBV6-5

CDR3 DNA: TGTGCCAGCAGCTTAGGGCCAGGGGGTCATAATGAGCAGTTCTTC
CDR3 protein: CASSLGPGGHNEQFF
J gene: TRBJ2-1
D gene: TRBD1
clone size: -
V gene: TRBV11-2

CDR3 DNA: TGTGCCAGCTCACCAGGACTGGCCGTAGGCTCCTACGAGCAGTACTTC
CDR3 protein: CASSPGLAVGSYEQYF
J gene: TRBJ2-7
D gene: -
clone size: -
V gene: TRBV18

CDR3 DNA: TGTGCCAGTAGTACCCGAGCGGGGGGCTTAGAGCAGTACTTC
CDR3 protein: CASSTRAGGLEQYF
J gene: TRBJ2-7
D gene: TRBD2
clone size: -
V gene: TRBV19